These 15 T cell receptor beta chains share one sample of origin, sequenced in a study of T cells after somatic rescue of genetic block. Data came from immunoSEQ multiplex PCR; TCRdb stores just in-frame clones and leaves some out. The profile covers about 72,000 clones, with roughly 93% appearing a single time and 2.8% taken by the ten largest. Sequencing was performed on peripheral blood mononuclear cells (PBMCs). The receptor source for this set is a man under 40.

The chain combines TRBV11-2 with TRBJ1-1, with a tentative D call TRBD1 (5 bases). The CDR3 loop spans 13 amino acids. Germline values: CDR1 SGHAT, CDR2 FQNNGV. Trimming removed 5 bases from V and 5 bases from J, with 12 bases in between. For the CDR3, the DNA is TGTGCCAGCAGCCTAACGGGGGAAACTGAAGCTTTCTTT. This encodes CASSLTGETEAFF.

V gene TRBV9 combines with J gene TRBJ2-7; possible D gene TRBD2, 5 bases. The CDR3 has 14 amino acids. The germline CDR1 and CDR2 sequences are SGDLS and YYNGEE. V was cut by 4 bases and J by 2 bases, with 13 bases left in between. The DNA for the CDR3 is TGTGCCAGCAGCCCTGAGGGCGAAACCTACGAGCAGTACTTC. It is translated as CASSPEGETYEQYF.

This clone was detected a few times. One junction end disagrees with the germline gene, perhaps due to a read error. The gene calls are TRBV19 and TRBJ1-1; 11 nucleotides match TRBD1. CDR1 is LNHDA, CDR2 SQIVND, per germline (reference sequence). CDR3 length: 18 residues. CDR3 in amino acids: CASSIVRTGGGLNAEAFF. CDR3 nucleotides: TGTGCCAGTAGTATAGTCAGGACAGGGGGCGGCTTGAACGCTGAAGCTTTCTTT.

The CDR3 is CASSFSRRNTGELFF. The DNA of the CDR3 is TGTGCCAGCAGTTTTTCGCGGAGGAACACCGGGGAGCTGTTTTTT. V usage is TRBV11-2 and J usage is TRBJ2-2, with D hard to call. The CDR3 extends over 15 amino acids. V lost 6 bases and J 1 base, leaving 12 bases between the germline ends. CDR1 SGHAT and CDR2 FQNNGV come from the germline V gene.

V gene TRBV5-4 combines with J gene TRBJ2-4; the D is unclear. This CDR3 spans 12 amino acids. V was pared by 2 bases and J by 6 bases, with 6 bases between. Germline V lookup: CDR1 SGHNT, CDR2 YYREEE (reference sequence). CDR3 in amino acids: CASSFPGNIQYF. CDR3 bases: TGTGCCAGCAGCTTCCCAGGAAACATTCAGTACTTC.

The V and J genes are TRBV5-1 and TRBJ2-7, with TRBD1 matching over 7 bases. The germline V gene has CDR1 SGHRS and CDR2 YFSETQ. J was trimmed by 0 bases and V by 5 bases; bases with no gene match: 2. The CDR3 extends over 13 amino acids. The CDR3 DNA reads TGCGCCAGCAGAGGGGACAGCTCCTACGAGCAGTACTTC. Protein: CASRGDSSYEQYF.

This rearrangement joins TRBV30 to TRBJ1-1; D is unclear. With 3 bases removed from V and 1 base from J, the gap between germline ends came to 9 bases. The V gene's germline CDR1 is GTSNPN and CDR2 SVGIG (reference sequence). The CDR3 has 13 residues. The CDR3 is CAWSLRKNTEAFF. The CDR3 DNA is TGTGCCTGGAGCCTGAGGAAGAACACTGAAGCTTTCTTT.

The chain is built from TRBV27 and TRBJ2-1; 9 bases align to TRBD2. The germline V gene encodes CDR1 MNHEY and CDR2 SMNVEV (reference sequence). The junction had 3 bases not matched to a gene; V was cut back by 2 bases and J by 10 bases. This CDR3 has 13 residues. This CDR3 is CASSLGLAGEQFF. The CDR3 DNA is TGTGCCAGCAGTTTAGGCCTAGCGGGGGAGCAGTTCTTC.

This clone was detected once. The chain employs TRBV5-1 and TRBJ2-1, with a tentative D call TRBD2 (6 bases). Per germline, CDR1 SGHRS and CDR2 YFSETQ. The length of the CDR3 is 15 residues. Trimming removed 0 bases at V and 1 base at J, with 8 bases between. The CDR3 DNA follows: TGCGCCAGCAGCTTGGGCGGAGGGTCCTACAATGAGCAGTTCTTC. As protein: CASSLGGGSYNEQFF.

This chain joins TRBV9 and TRBJ2-2; the D is unclear. CDR3 length: 16 residues. The germline CDR1 and CDR2 sequences are SGDLS and YYNGEE. V lost 4 bases and J lost 1, with 14 bases in between. CDR3 sequence: CASSLRPHQNTGELFF. The CDR3 DNA reads TGTGCCAGCAGCTTACGGCCGCACCAGAACACCGGGGAGCTGTTTTTT.

The chain uses TRBV27 and TRBJ1-1; D remains ambiguous. CDR1 and CDR2 from the germline V gene are MNHEY and SMNVEV (reference sequence). Trimming shortened V by 5 bases and J by 0 bases, and 10 bases separated the two germline ends. The CDR3 is 14 residues long. The CDR3, as DNA: TGTGCCAGCAGTCTCTCTGGGTTGAACACTGAAGCTTTCTTT. This gives the protein CASSLSGLNTEAFF.

The V gene is TRBV2, the J gene TRBJ1-1; D is unclear. Germline-derived CDR1 and CDR2 are SNHLY and FYNNEI. Trimming took off 6 bases at V and 0 bases at J, with 8 bases between the two ends. This CDR3 comprises 13 residues. The CDR3 spells CASSAGLNTEAFF. The CDR3, as DNA: TGTGCCAGCAGCGCTGGACTGAACACTGAAGCTTTCTTT.

The chain carries TRBV28 and TRBJ2-1, with 13 nucleotides matching TRBD2. V dropped 8 bases and J dropped 7; count of bases not matched to a gene: 17. This CDR3 is 18 amino acids long. Germline lookup yields CDR1 MDHEN and CDR2 SYDVKM. The chain's CDR3 is CASSPPLGLAGVWNEQFF. In DNA, the CDR3 is TGTGCCAGCTCTCCCCCCCTCGGACTAGCGGGAGTTTGGAATGAGCAGTTCTTC.

V is TRBV23-1 and J is TRBJ1-5, with 7 nucleotides matching TRBD1. TRBV23-1 is an open reading frame, and its role is uncertain. This CDR3 contains 18 residues. V lost 6 bases and J lost 4; bases outside the gene matches: 18. The CDR3 loop is CASRPNILRQGGNQPQHF. The CDR3 DNA reads TGCGCCAGCAGACCAAACATACTCCGACAGGGTGGGAATCAGCCCCAGCATTTT.

This rearrangement joins TRBV28 to TRBJ2-7; TRBD2 aligns across 16 bases. Trimming removed 7 bases from V and 3 bases from J; junction bases left unmatched: 6. The CDR3 runs 16 residues. CDR1 and CDR2 from the germline V gene are MDHEN and SYDVKM. CDR3 sequence reads: CASTGGLAGGYYEQYF. Written as DNA, the CDR3 is TGTGCCAGCACTGGGGGACTAGCGGGAGGGTACTACGAGCAGTACTTC.